This entry lists 13 T cell receptor beta chains sequenced from one sample in a study of PD-1 blockade in classical Hodgkin lymphoma. Following autologous stem cell transplantation, relapse occurred in every patient, and exposure to brentuximab vedotin varied. Sequenced by immunoSEQ multiplex PCR; TCRdb stores in-frame clones only, minus some. Seen here are more than 50,000 clones, over 70% observed once, and the top ten hold approximately 9%. This specimen consisted of peripheral blood mononuclear cells (PBMCs), obtained before the second cycle of nivolumab. The receptors here all came from a human donor with classical Hodgkin lymphoma.

This clone was counted only a few times. This chain uses TRBV6-1 with TRBJ1-1; perhaps TRBD1 as D (6 bases). CDR1 MNHNS and CDR2 SASEGT come from the germline V gene. Trimming removed 5 bases at V and 4 bases at J, with 17 bases between. CDR3 length equals 15 residues. The CDR3 region is CASSQGGTWGTEAFF. The CDR3 DNA sequence: TGTGCCAGCAGTCAAGGGGGGACCTGGGGCACTGAAGCTTTCTTT.

CDR3: CASSPWAVDSGNTIYF. The CDR3 DNA reads as TGTGCCAGCTCACCATGGGCCGTAGACTCTGGAAACACCATATATTTT. The rearrangement links TRBV18 to TRBJ1-3; D not certain. Per germline, CDR1 KGHSH and CDR2 LQKENI. V was cut by 2 bases and J by 0 bases, with 11 bases left in between. The CDR3 is made up of 16 amino acids.

The V and J genes are TRBV2 and TRBJ2-7, with TRBD1 matching 7 bases. V gave up 2 bases and J gave up 3 bases; unmatched junction bases: 1. The CDR3 totals 13 residues. The germline V gene has CDR1 SNHLY and CDR2 FYNNEI. CDR3 coding DNA: TGTGCCAGCAGTGAATACAGGGGCTACGAGCAGTACTTC. Translating it yields CASSEYRGYEQYF.

This clone was counted only a few times. The chain combines TRBV7-6 with TRBJ1-1; D is perhaps TRBD1 (5 bases). The germline V and J ends were trimmed by 1 base and 6 bases, with 12 bases remaining between them. Germline loops: CDR1 SGHVS, CDR2 FNYEAQ. This CDR3 is 14 amino acids long. The CDR3 DNA reads as TGTGCCAGCAGCTTAGGTGGGGGATTTGCTGAAGCTTTCTTT. This codes for CASSLGGGFAEAFF.

The rearrangement uses TRBV7-9 and TRBJ2-5, with 9 bases matching TRBD2. Germline CDR1 and CDR2: SEHNR and FQNEAQ (reference sequence). The V gene end was trimmed by 4 bases and the J gene end by 5 bases; junction bases not matched to a gene: 8. The CDR3 extends over 15 amino acids. This CDR3 is CASSSPIGTSETQYF. CDR3 DNA sequence: TGTGCCAGCAGCTCACCCATCGGGACTAGCGAGACCCAGTACTTC.

The V gene is TRBV29-1, the J gene TRBJ1-1; tentatively, D is TRBD1 (6 bases). CDR1 and CDR2 (germline): SQVTM, ANQGSEA. The CDR3 has 13 amino acids. The V gene lost 6 bases and the J gene lost 5 bases, with 16 bases spanning the gap. CDR3 in amino acids: CSVKGGARTEAFF. The CDR3 DNA follows: TGCAGCGTAAAGGGGGGCGCGCGGACTGAAGCTTTCTTT.

The table lists this clone with many counts. This sequence joins TRBV11-2 and TRBJ2-1, with D tentatively TRBD2 (5 bases). Germline CDR1 is SGHAT and CDR2 is FQNNGV. The CDR3 is 15 amino acids. Between the trimmed V and J ends, which lost 2 bases and 7 bases, there was a span of 15 bases. The chain's CDR3 is CASSLFGLRGNEQFF. The CDR3 coding sequence is TGTGCCAGCAGCTTATTCGGCCTAAGAGGGAATGAGCAGTTCTTC.

This sequence joins TRBV6-1 and TRBJ2-1; 9 bases fit TRBD2. The CDR3 is 14 amino acids. Germline V gives CDR1 MNHNS, CDR2 SASEGT. J gave up 9 bases and V 8 bases, and 11 bases lay outside the gene matches. CDR3 DNA: TGTGCCAGCCAAACTCGAAAAGCGGGGGGTGAGCAGTTCTTC. It translates to CASQTRKAGGEQFF.

The chain links TRBV10-1 to TRBJ2-7; 10 positions agree with TRBD2. Germline V gives CDR1 WNHNN, CDR2 SYGVQD (reference sequence). The trim removed 6 bases at V and 5 bases at J, leaving 7 bases unmatched. The CDR3 extends over 14 amino acids. The CDR3: CASSRSGGLDEQYF. The CDR3, as DNA: TGCGCCAGCAGCCGTAGCGGGGGGTTGGACGAGCAGTACTTC.

This chain uses TRBV18 with TRBJ1-4, with D uncertain. Germline V gene sequence: CDR1 KGHSH, CDR2 LQKENI. V was cut by 1 base and J by 8 bases, with 14 bases left in between. The length of the CDR3 is 15 residues. The CDR3 DNA follows: TGTGCCAGCTCACCACTGGGCCGGGGAGTCGAAAAACTGTTTTTT. Amino acids: CASSPLGRGVEKLFF.

This chain connects TRBV15 to TRBJ2-7; D not certain. The V gene's germline CDR1 is LNHNV and CDR2 YYDKDF (reference sequence). This CDR3 has 14 amino acids. V was trimmed by 1 base and J by 6 bases, leaving 13 bases between them. This CDR3 reads CATSRGGSTGEQYF. Here the CDR3 DNA reads TGTGCCACCAGCAGAGGAGGAAGCACGGGCGAGCAGTACTTC. The whole variable domain, filled in from reference TRBV15 and TRBJ2-7, reads DAMVIQNPRYQVTQFGKPVTLSCSQTLNHNVMYWYQQKSSQAPKLLFHYYDKDFNNEADTPDNFQSRRPNTSFCFLDIRSPGLGDTAMYLCATSRGGSTGEQYFGPGTRLTVT.

The chain links TRBV5-1 to TRBJ2-3; possibly TRBD2 for D (6 bases). V lost 3 bases to trimming and J lost 5 bases, with 7 bases between them. The CDR3 length is 12 residues. Germline V CDR1 and CDR2: SGHRS, YFSETQ. The CDR3 DNA reads as TGCGCCAGCAGCTGGAGGGGAGATACGCAGTATTTT. Amino acid sequence: CASSWRGDTQYF.

The chain couples TRBV7-2 to TRBJ1-4; D is perhaps TRBD1 (6 bases). The germline V and J ends were trimmed by 5 bases and 6 bases, with 13 bases remaining between them. Germline-derived CDR1 and CDR2 are SGHTA and FQGNSA. CDR3 length equals 14 residues. CDR3 sequence (DNA): TGTGCCAGCAGCATCACAGGGTTATATGAAAAACTGTTTTTT. Amino acid sequence: CASSITGLYEKLFF.